The next 24 T cell receptor beta chains were all read from a single sample in a study of regulatory T cells in long-lasting Graves disease. Described time point: newly diagnosed GD, antithyroid drugs for less than 3 months. Making the TCR library involved RNA that had been extracted from PBMCs. Investigators prepared the TCR beta libraries by applying iRepertoire HTBI primers and Arm-PCR of CDR3 regions. TCRdb reprocessed the multiplex PCR reads via MiXCR and lists one record per CDR3 protein. Of 350,000 to 450,000 distinct CDR3 sequences listed, under 15% are singletons. The sample was also linked to a second study, of T cells in Graves' hyperthyroidism and ophthalmopathy.

The sequencing used peripheral blood mononuclear cells (PBMCs), collected at new diagnosis, from a patient treated with antithyroid drugs. Source of these receptors: a woman in her twenties or thirties with Graves disease.

V and J are TRBV7-9 and TRBJ2-2; no definite D call. This CDR3 comprises 15 residues. V dropped 3 bases and J dropped 6 bases, with 14 bases sitting between them. Germline loops: CDR1 SEHNR, CDR2 FQNEAQ (reference sequence). The CDR3 nucleotides read TGTGCCAGCAGCTTCACAAGTTCCTCGGCCGGGGAGCTGTTTTTT. It yields the protein CASSFTSSSAGELFF.

The rearrangement links TRBV18 to TRBJ2-3; possibly TRBD1 or TRBD2 for D (6 bases each). This CDR3 has 16 amino acids. Germline V gene sequence: CDR1 KGHSH, CDR2 LQKENI. V shed 0 bases and J shed 3 bases, with 13 bases lying between them. In nucleotides, the CDR3 is TGTGCCAGCTCACCACCGGGCCGGGGGCTGACAGATACGCAGTATTTT. This codes for CASSPPGRGLTDTQYF.

This clonotype was seen only once. V and J are TRBV20-1 and TRBJ2-7; TRBD2 aligns across 8 bases. CDR3 length equals 14 residues. Germline values: CDR1 DFQATT, CDR2 SNEGSKA (reference sequence). The J segment lost 6 bases and the V segment lost 0 bases, leaving 7 bases of the junction unmatched. CDR3 sequence (DNA): TGCAGTGCTAGAGAGGAGCGGGAGTGGCCCGAGCAGTACTTC. The encoded protein is CSAREEREWPEQYF.

This clonotype was seen a few times. The V gene is TRBV7-9, the J gene TRBJ1-3; unclear D gene. The V gene lost 5 bases and the J gene lost 3 bases, with 14 bases spanning the gap. This CDR3 is 15 amino acids long. CDR1 is SEHNR and CDR2 is FQNEAQ in the germline V gene (reference sequence). The DNA of the CDR3 is TGTGCCAGCAGCCTGGTTGTTGGGCTTGGAAACACCATATATTTT. Amino acid sequence: CASSLVVGLGNTIYF.

This clonotype was observed at least ten times. V usage is TRBV2 and J usage is TRBJ2-5, with 13 bases lining up with TRBD2. CDR1 is SNHLY, CDR2 FYNNEI, per germline. The CDR3 is 15 amino acids. The ends lost 6 bases at V and 5 bases at J; junction bases unmatched: 6. This CDR3 is CASRVGLAGLETQYF. Written as DNA, the CDR3 is TGTGCCAGCAGAGTGGGACTAGCGGGACTGGAGACCCAGTACTTC. The full variable domain, rest sourced from reference TRBV2 and TRBJ2-5, is EPEVTQTPSHQVTQMGQEVILRCVPISNHLYFYWYRQILGQKVEFLVSFYNNEISEKSEIFDDQFSVERPDGSNFTLKIRSTKLEDSAMYFCASRVGLAGLETQYFGPGTRLLVL.

The table lists this clonotype with a few counts. V gene TRBV9 combines with J gene TRBJ2-2; 15 positions agree with TRBD2. Germline CDR1 SGDLS, CDR2 YYNGEE. The CDR3 has 24 residues. Trimming removed 0 bases from V and 1 base from J; junction bases left unmatched: 19. CDR3 loop: CASSVERTAPGTSGRIMNTGELFF. CDR3 sequence (DNA): TGTGCCAGCAGCGTAGAACGAACTGCACCCGGGACTAGCGGGAGGATTATGAACACCGGGGAGCTGTTTTTT.

The chain carries TRBV10-3 and TRBJ2-3; 8 bases match TRBD1. This CDR3 has 14 amino acids. The junction had 7 bases not matched to a gene; V was cut back by 7 bases and J by 4 bases. The germline V gene encodes CDR1 ENHRY and CDR2 SYGVKD. The CDR3 spells CAITGDRRADTQYF. CDR3 DNA: TGTGCCATCACGGGGGACAGGCGGGCAGATACGCAGTATTTT.

This clonotype came up many times. The rearrangement links TRBV30 to TRBJ2-1; the D is unclear. The CDR3 sequence is 11 residues long. From germline, CDR1 is GTSNPN and CDR2 SVGIG (reference sequence). V lost 1 base to trimming and J lost 9 bases, with 7 bases between them. The CDR3, as DNA: TGTGCCTGGAGTGGGTCGGTTGAGCAGTTCTTC. Translated, it gives CAWSGSVEQFF.

This clonotype was seen a few times. The gene calls are TRBV5-1 and TRBJ2-7; 11 nucleotides match TRBD1. CDR1 is SGHRS and CDR2 is YFSETQ in the germline V gene. This CDR3 comprises 20 residues. V gave up 2 bases and J gave up 4 bases; unmatched junction bases: 20. The CDR3 loop is CASSFRGSTSGTGGFYEQYF. CDR3 in DNA: TGCGCCAGCAGCTTCCGCGGGAGCACCTCCGGGACAGGGGGTTTTTACGAGCAGTACTTC.

This clonotype was detected only a few times. The V call is TRBV24-1, the J call TRBJ2-3; 11 nucleotides align to TRBD2. This CDR3 spans 15 amino acids. The germline gives CDR1 KGHDR, CDR2 SFDVKD. V dropped 4 bases and J dropped 10; count of bases not matched to a gene: 9. The CDR3, as DNA: TGTGCCACCAGTGACTTTAGCGGGAGGGGCCAAGCGCAGTATTTT. Translation gives CATSDFSGRGQAQYF.

This clonotype was counted ten times or more. The genes are TRBV7-8 and TRBJ2-3; D uncertain. CDR1 is SGHVS and CDR2 is FQNEAQ in the germline V gene. Deletions cut 1 base from V and 3 bases from J, with 8 bases between. This CDR3 is built from 14 residues. CDR3 sequence: CASSLEGITDTQYF. DNA for the CDR3: TGTGCCAGCAGCTTAGAGGGCATAACAGATACGCAGTATTTT.

This clonotype appeared a few times. The chain recombines TRBV7-9 with TRBJ1-2; weak D call: TRBD1 (6 bases). Deletions cut 6 bases from V and 4 bases from J, with 15 bases between. Germline V gene lookup returns CDR1 SEHNR and CDR2 FQNEAQ (reference sequence). The CDR3 is 14 residues long. The CDR3 nucleotides read TGTGCCAGCAGTCCTGGGGGGGCGTCCTATGGCTACACCTTC. This codes for CASSPGGASYGYTF.

This clonotype was detected many times. The chain joins TRBV12-3 or TRBV12-4 to TRBJ2-4; D is possibly TRBD1 (6 bases). The germline V and J ends were trimmed by 6 bases and 4 bases, with 16 bases remaining between them. The CDR3 extends over 15 amino acids. The CDR3 nucleotides are TGTGCCAGCAGCAACAGGGCTTCGGTAAAAAACATTCAGTACTTC. It translates to CASSNRASVKNIQYF.

The CDR3 here is CASKETRGLAKNIQYF. The CDR3 nucleotides read TGCGCCAGCAAAGAGACACGGGGTTTAGCCAAAAACATTCAGTACTTC. The chain couples TRBV5-1 to TRBJ2-4, with D perhaps matching TRBD2 (5 bases). V lost 6 bases to trimming and J lost 0 bases, with 16 bases between them. CDR1 and CDR2 (germline): SGHRS, YFSETQ. This CDR3 has 16 amino acids.

The rearrangement joins TRBV27 to TRBJ1-4; D unresolved. Per germline, CDR1 MNHEY and CDR2 SMNVEV (reference sequence). Trimming removed 5 bases from V and 7 bases from J, with 17 bases in between. This CDR3 is built from 15 residues. In DNA form, the CDR3 reads TGTGCCAGCAGTCCGACTAGAGGAGGTGGTGAAAAACTGTTTTTT. This codes for CASSPTRGGGEKLFF.

To note about this clonotype: Only one base separates this from a far larger clonotype, so it likely reflects a read error. The V gene is TRBV12-3 or TRBV12-4, the J gene TRBJ2-1, with 9 bases matching TRBD2. V shed 8 bases, J shed 10 bases, and the junction held 6 bases outside the gene matches. The CDR3 runs 12 residues. The CDR3 loop is CASSQREAEQFF. The CDR3 nucleotides are TGTGCCAGCTCTCAGCGGGAGGCCGAGCAGTTCTTC.

The chain couples TRBV19 to TRBJ2-4; 9 nucleotides line up with TRBD1. CDR3 length: 15 amino acids. CDR1 is LNHDA, CDR2 SQIVND, per germline (reference sequence). V was pared by 5 bases and J by 3 bases, with 5 bases of the junction left unmatched. Written as DNA, the CDR3 is TGTGCCAGTAGTCCCGCGACAGGGGGCAAAAACATTCAGTACTTC. Translated, it gives CASSPATGGKNIQYF.

On this clonotype: A much larger clone lies one base from this, so it may be a read error. This chain connects TRBV9 to TRBJ2-1, with 9 nucleotides matching TRBD2. Germline CDR1 and CDR2: SGDLS and YYNGEE. The CDR3 is 19 residues long. Trimming cost V 4 bases and J 0 bases; bases outside gene matches: 14. CDR3 sequence reads: CASSIAGGLAASSYNEQFF. The DNA of the CDR3 is TGTGCCAGCAGCATAGCAGGGGGACTAGCAGCGAGCTCCTACAATGAGCAGTTCTTC.

The table lists this clonotype with many counts. The chain links TRBV7-2 to TRBJ2-1, with a possible D match to TRBD2 (7 bases). The CDR3 consists of 15 residues. Germline assignment: CDR1 SGHTA and CDR2 FQGNSA. The V gene lost 4 bases and the J gene lost 4 bases, with 14 bases spanning the gap. CDR3: CASSSQGGGYNEQFF. DNA for the CDR3: TGTGCCAGCAGCTCCCAGGGAGGGGGATACAATGAGCAGTTCTTC.

This clonotype occurred a few times. V gene TRBV7-9 combines with J gene TRBJ2-5; D may be TRBD1 or TRBD2 (6 bases each). In germline, CDR1 is SEHNR, CDR2 FQNEAQ (reference sequence). This CDR3 region has 14 residues. The ends were cut back, 5 bases at V and 1 base at J, with 11 bases in the middle. The CDR3 nucleotides read TGTGCCAGCAGCGCCTGGGGGGCCCAAGAGACCCAGTACTTC. It translates to CASSAWGAQETQYF.

This clonotype was seen repeatedly, ten times or more. This sequence joins TRBV6-2 or TRBV6-3 and TRBJ2-3; either TRBD1 or TRBD2 may supply D (5 bases each). Germline V gene data show CDR1 as MNHEY and CDR2 as SVGEGT. With 2 bases removed from V and 3 bases from J, the gap between germline ends came to 6 bases. The CDR3 totals 13 residues. The CDR3 region is CASSYEGTDTQYF. Written as DNA, the CDR3 is TGTGCCAGCAGTTACGAGGGGACAGATACGCAGTATTTT.

This clonotype was seen at least ten times. CDR3 sequence: CASIPGAVGRNEQFF. The DNA for the CDR3 is TGTGCCAGCATCCCCGGGGCTGTCGGCAGGAATGAGCAGTTCTTC. The chain joins TRBV5-5 to TRBJ2-1; either TRBD1 or TRBD2 may supply D (5 bases each). V was cut by 6 bases and J by 7 bases, with 20 bases left in between. The CDR3 has 15 amino acids. Germline CDR1 SGHKS, CDR2 YYEKEE (reference sequence).

The sample holds many counts of this clonotype. The rearrangement uses TRBV2 and TRBJ2-2, with TRBD2 matching over 13 bases. Germline V gene sequence: CDR1 SNHLY, CDR2 FYNNEI. V lost 4 bases to trimming and J lost 6 bases; unmatched junction nucleotides: 2. The CDR3 covers 15 residues. The CDR3 DNA reads as TGTGCCAGCAGTGGGACTAGCGGGAGTCCCGGGGAGCTGTTTTTT. Translating gives CASSGTSGSPGELFF. The full variable domain, rest sourced from reference TRBV2 and TRBJ2-2, is EPEVTQTPSHQVTQMGQEVILRCVPISNHLYFYWYRQILGQKVEFLVSFYNNEISEKSEIFDDQFSVERPDGSNFTLKIRSTKLEDSAMYFCASSGTSGSPGELFFGEGSRLTVL.

The sample holds many counts of this clonotype. This rearrangement joins TRBV12-3 or TRBV12-4 to TRBJ2-2; no clear D gene. Trimming removed 8 bases from V and 0 bases from J, with 7 bases in between. CDR3 length equals 13 residues. The CDR3 loop is CASHEPNTGELFF. The CDR3 DNA reads TGTGCCAGCCATGAGCCGAACACCGGGGAGCTGTTTTTT.